This T cell receptor (beta chain) was captured by sequencing in a study of chemoradiotherapy in HPV16-positive cancers. Sequencing used immunoSEQ multiplex PCR; TCRdb keeps in-frame clones, though not all of them. Of 6,000 to 8,000 clones in the sample, 85% to 90% are singletons; the top ten hold roughly 3.5%. This CDR3 region has 14 residues. Trimming removed 1 base from V and 9 bases from J, with 13 bases in between. Germline V CDR1 and CDR2: SNHLY, FYNNEI. Regarding this clone: The antigen is unknown.

The study's findings and limits: Candidate HPV-specific clones and E7-related TCR motifs grew in tumor during treatment. Better recurrence-free survival went with HPV-responsive T-cell expansion in HPV16-positive patients.

This TCR came from a human donor with HPV-associated anogenital cancer. This sequence joins TRBV2 and TRBJ2-1; TRBD2 might be the D (5 bases). The sample was collected from a patient who underwent chemoradiotherapy. CDR3 amino acids: CASSEVGEVGEQFF. Written as DNA, the CDR3 is TGTGCCAGCAGTGAAGTGGGAGAGGTAGGTGAGCAGTTCTTC.